Shown below are 2 T cell receptor beta chains from a single sample sequenced in a study of blood T cell repertoires in COVID-19. TCRdb keeps only in-frame clones here, not all; method: immunoSEQ multiplex PCR. The sample holds about 400,000 clones, 70% to 90% seen once. The sequenced material came from peripheral blood. The receptors originated from a human donor in a cohort sampled during active COVID-19.

The chain recombines TRBV11-2 with TRBJ2-7; D not resolved. Trimming cost V 1 base and J 5 bases, with 9 bases left between them. The CDR3 is 13 residues long. Germline CDR1 reads SGHAT; CDR2 reads FQNNGV. The CDR3 loop reads CASSLVGRNEQYF. The CDR3 nucleotides are TGTGCCAGCAGCTTAGTGGGCAGAAACGAGCAGTACTTC.

This clone was observed a few times. V is TRBV21-1 and J is TRBJ2-7; TRBD1 is the table's D call, not checked against the DNA. TRBV21-1 is a listed pseudogene. There are 16 residues in the CDR3. The CDR3 bases are TGTGCCAGCAGCAAACATGGACAGCAAGCCTCCTACGAGCAGTACTTC. Amino acid sequence: CASSKHGQQASYEQYF.